The table lists the clone carrying this T cell receptor (beta chain) with a few counts. Its antigen is currently unknown. TCRdb re-derived calls from the PCR reads in MiXCR, one entry per CDR3 protein. The sample contains 100,000 or so distinct CDR3 sequences, around 37% of which appear only once. These data belong to a study of molecular identifiers for immune sequencing clone quantification. Findings and caveats of the study: Jurkat TCR RNA spiked in from one cell could reportedly be detected among 1 million or so naive cells. Highly expanded clone sizes could end up underestimated if a barcode were shared by identical TCR molecules.

CD8+CD4-CCR7+CD45RA+ sorting gave the naive CD8 T cells. This CDR3 is built from 15 residues. Trimming took 7 bases from V and 5 from J, leaving 18 bases between them. Germline V gives CDR1 LNHDA, CDR2 SQIVND (reference sequence). The sample taken for sequencing was naive CD8+ T cells from blood, with Jurkat cell RNA spiked in. Subset reported: FACS-sorted CD8+CD4-CCR7+CD45RA+ naive T cells. This TCR was recovered from a human donor in good health. Some libraries in this study had Jurkat cell RNA spiked in. The genes are TRBV19 and TRBJ1-5; D might be TRBD1 (5 bases). In DNA form, the CDR3 reads TGTGCCAGTACCGACGCTCAGGGTTTGGATCAGCCCCAGCATTTT. Its protein product is CASTDAQGLDQPQHF. Drawing the rest from reference TRBV19 and TRBJ1-5, the complete variable domain is DGGITQSPKYLFRKEGQNVTLSCEQNLNHDAMYWYRQDPGQGLRLIYYSQIVNDFQKGDIAEGYSVSREKKESFPLTVTSAQKNPTAFYLCASTDAQGLDQPQHFGDGTRLSIL.